Listed here are 2 T cell receptor beta chains from one sample, sequenced in a study of blood T cells in healthy people across ages. Sample-barcoded 5' priming and a J-beta primer mix drove a second PCR of 7 to 11 cycles. TCRdb re-analysed the 5' RACE reads in MiXCR, keeping a single row per CDR3 protein. The data contain about 540,000 distinct CDR3 sequences, 24% of them singletons. This same sample was also part of a study on T cells of mothers and their children.

The sequencing input was blood. The source of these receptors is a boy between 5 and 17 years old in good health.

CDR3 protein: CASSQAGGSGYTF. The DNA for the CDR3 is TGTGCCAGCAGCCAAGCGGGGGGCTCTGGCTACACCTTC. The V call is TRBV3-1, the J call TRBJ1-2; D possibly corresponds to TRBD1 (6 bases). Germline V CDR1 and CDR2: LGHDT, YNNKEL (reference sequence). Trimming stripped 1 base from V and 7 bases from J, with 10 bases between. The CDR3 is made up of 13 amino acids. The entire variable domain, with the rest obtained from reference TRBV3-1 and TRBJ1-2, is as follows: DTAVSQTPKYLVTQMGNDKSIKCEQNLGHDTMYWYKQDSKKFLKIMFSYNNKELIINETVPNRFSPKSPDKAHLNLHINSLELGDSAVYFCASSQAGGSGYTFGSGTRLTVV.

This clonotype was observed a few times. The CDR3, as DNA: TGTGCCAGCAGCGCCTTTAGCGGGGGGGCCGCAGATACGCAGTATTTT. The encoded protein is CASSAFSGGAADTQYF. The gene calls are TRBV7-2 and TRBJ2-3; 11 bases agree with TRBD2. Germline V gene data show CDR1 as SGHTA and CDR2 as FQGNSA. This CDR3 is built from 16 residues. J lost 4 bases, V lost 5 bases, and 8 bases had no gene match.